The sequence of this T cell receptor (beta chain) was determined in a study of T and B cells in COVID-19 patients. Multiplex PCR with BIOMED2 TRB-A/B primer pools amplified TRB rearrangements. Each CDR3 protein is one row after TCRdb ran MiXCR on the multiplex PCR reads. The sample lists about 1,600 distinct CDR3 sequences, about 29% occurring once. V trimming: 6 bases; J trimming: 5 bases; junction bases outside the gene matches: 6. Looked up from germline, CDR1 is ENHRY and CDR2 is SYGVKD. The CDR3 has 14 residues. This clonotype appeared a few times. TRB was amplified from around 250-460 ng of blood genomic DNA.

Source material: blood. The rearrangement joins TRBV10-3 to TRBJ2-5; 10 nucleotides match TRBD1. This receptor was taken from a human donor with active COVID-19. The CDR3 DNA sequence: TGTGCCATCAGGCCGGGACAGGGGAGGGAGACCCAGTACTTC. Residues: CAIRPGQGRETQYF.